Listed below are T cell receptor beta chains from one sample, sequenced in a study of memory CD4+ T cells and cytomegalovirus serostatus. Profiled with immunoSEQ multiplex PCR; TCRdb holds only in-frame clones, not every one. Of about 56,000 clones listed, around three quarters are singletons. The sequenced material came from memory CD4+ T cells from blood. These receptors originate from an adult in good health and CMV-seropositive. Both conserved end residues are part of each CDR3. Each record gives: D gene, J gene, clone size, V gene, CDR3 protein, CDR3 DNA. The D gene is left open where the match is weak. Size is omitted from some rows. Given values are once, few, many or a class for expanded clones.

NA | TRBJ2-3 | NA | TRBV30 | CAWSEEFPDTQYF | TGTGCCTGGAGTGAGGAATTCCCGGATACGCAGTATTTT
NA | TRBJ2-5 | NA | TRBV19 | CASNRGQNQETQYF | TGTGCCAGTAACCGCGGACAAAACCAAGAGACCCAGTACTTC
NA | TRBJ1-1 | NA | TRBV5-6 | CASSLETGGLRVRSEAFF | TGTGCCAGCAGCTTGGAGACAGGAGGTCTCCGCGTTAGATCTGAAGCTTTCTTT
NA | TRBJ1-2 | NA | TRBV4-3 | CASSQERGSSGYTF | TGCGCCAGCAGCCAAGAAAGGGGCTCAAGTGGCTACACCTTC
TRBD2 | TRBJ2-4 | NA | TRBV25-1 | CASSVAGGVNIQYF | TGTGCCAGCAGTGTAGCGGGAGGAGTGAACATTCAGTACTTC
TRBD1 | TRBJ1-5 | NA | TRBV5-5 | CASSTQGTQQPQHF | TGTGCCAGCAGCACACAGGGGACACAGCAGCCCCAGCATTTT
NA | TRBJ1-5 | NA | TRBV5-4 | CASSLARNWGRDQPQHF | TGTGCCAGCAGCTTGGCCAGAAATTGGGGGAGGGATCAGCCCCAGCATTTT
TRBD1 | TRBJ1-5 | NA | TRBV19 | CASSMVKGAGQPQHF | TGTGCCAGTAGTATGGTAAAGGGGGCGGGTCAGCCCCAGCATTTT
TRBD1 | TRBJ1-1 | few | TRBV7-8 | CASSLQGVTEAFF | TGTGCCAGCAGCTTACAGGGGGTTACTGAAGCTTTCTTT
NA | TRBJ2-5 | NA | TRBV19 | CASSIGVSQETQYF | TGTGCCAGTAGTATTGGGGTGTCGCAAGAGACCCAGTACTTC
TRBD2 | TRBJ2-3 | NA | TRBV7-2 | CASSAASGTGTDTQYF | TGTGCCAGCAGCGCCGCTAGCGGGACGGGCACAGATACGCAGTATTTT
NA | TRBJ1-2 | NA | TRBV28 | CASSESNYGYTF | TGTGCCAGCAGTGAATCCAACTATGGCTACACCTTC
NA | TRBJ2-5 | once | TRBV11-3 | CASSLVRGDRETQYF | TGTGCCAGCAGCTTAGTAAGGGGGGACCGAGAGACCCAGTACTTC
NA | TRBJ2-3 | NA | TRBV28 | CASSLSVGGGTDTQYF | TGTGCCAGCAGTTTATCTGTTGGGGGCGGCACAGATACGCAGTATTTT
NA | TRBJ2-3 | NA | TRBV4-3 | CASSPLAVGSDTQYF | TGCGCCAGCAGCCCCCTCGCAGTGGGATCAGATACGCAGTATTTT
NA | TRBJ1-1 | NA | TRBV5-4 | CASSFGSPMNTEAFF | TGTGCCAGCAGCTTTGGCAGCCCCATGAACACTGAAGCTTTCTTT
TRBD1 | TRBJ1-5 | many | TRBV2 | CASNGQAIAYSNQPQHF | TGTGCCAGCAACGGACAGGCGATCGCTTATAGCAATCAGCCCCAGCATTTT
NA | TRBJ2-1 | NA | TRBV5-1 | CASSLGQINEQFF | TGCGCCAGCAGCTTGGGTCAGATCAATGAGCAGTTCTTC
NA | TRBJ1-2 | medium-sized | TRBV5-6 | CASSSPGRGNYGYTF | TGTGCCAGCAGCTCGCCGGGCAGGGGAAACTATGGCTACACCTTC
TRBD1 | TRBJ1-2 | once | TRBV6-6 | CASRPTGGSFGYTF | TGTGCCAGCAGACCGACAGGGGGTTCTTTTGGCTACACCTTC
NA | TRBJ2-4 | once | TRBV28 | CASSLFPNRPAAKNIQYF | TGTGCCAGCAGTTTATTCCCGAACAGGCCCGCAGCCAAAAACATTCAGTACTTC
NA | TRBJ1-1 | few | TRBV6-1 | CASSELRARIPEAFF | TGTGCCAGCAGTGAATTACGGGCGAGGATCCCTGAAGCTTTCTTT
TRBD1 | TRBJ2-6 | once | TRBV10-3 | CAISGDRASGANVLTF | TGTGCCATCAGTGGAGACAGGGCCTCTGGGGCCAACGTCCTGACTTTC
NA | TRBJ1-3 | NA | TRBV5-6 | CASSLGNTGNTIYF | TGTGCCAGCAGCTTGGGGAACACTGGAAACACCATATATTTT
NA | TRBJ1-5 | once | TRBV9 | CASSVGGAGNQPQHF | TGTGCCAGCAGCGTAGGGGGGGCAGGGAATCAGCCCCAGCATTTT
NA | TRBJ2-6 | NA | TRBV28 | CASNHGSSGANVLTF | TGTGCCAGCAATCACGGAAGCTCTGGGGCCAACGTCCTGACTTTC
NA | TRBJ1-1 | NA | TRBV18 | CASSPMDGSDTEAFF | TGTGCCAGCTCACCAATGGACGGTAGTGACACTGAAGCTTTCTTT
NA | TRBJ2-6 | once | TRBV11-3 | CASSPQASGANVLTF | TGTGCCAGCAGCCCGCAGGCCTCTGGGGCCAACGTCCTGACTTTC
NA | TRBJ2-7 | NA | TRBV14 | CASSQDLDRSYEQYF | TGTGCCAGCAGCCAAGATCTTGACAGGTCCTACGAGCAGTACTTC
TRBD1 | TRBJ1-1 | NA | TRBV29-1 | CSVALGQGTEAFF | TGCAGCGTTGCTCTGGGACAGGGAACTGAAGCTTTCTTT
NA | TRBJ2-5 | NA | TRBV15 | CATSRDIGETQYF | TGTGCCACCAGCAGAGATATAGGGGAGACCCAGTACTTC
TRBD2 | TRBJ2-5 | NA | TRBV2 | CASTLAGETQYF | TGTGCCAGTACCCTAGCGGGAGAGACCCAGTACTTC
NA | TRBJ1-4 | NA | TRBV7-9 | CASSFATNEKLFF | TGTGCCAGCAGCTTCGCAACTAATGAAAAACTGTTTTTT
NA | TRBJ2-7 | once | TRBV28 | CASRPRVVAGTYEQYF | TGTGCCAGCAGACCCCGTGTGGTGGCGGGAACCTACGAGCAGTACTTC
NA | TRBJ1-2 | NA | TRBV30 | CAWNHWGYTF | TGTGCCTGGAACCACTGGGGCTACACCTTC
NA | TRBJ2-5 | few | TRBV7-2 | CASSLVDRAQETQYF | TGTGCCAGCAGCTTAGTAGACCGTGCCCAAGAGACCCAGTACTTC
TRBD1 | TRBJ2-1 | NA | TRBV28 | CASRPGTGSYNEQFF | TGTGCCAGCAGGCCCGGGACAGGGTCCTACAATGAGCAGTTCTTC
NA | TRBJ2-1 | NA | TRBV5-1 | CASSLGGWGEVMSHEQFF | TGCGCCAGCAGCTTGGGAGGTTGGGGGGAAGTCATGTCCCATGAGCAGTTCTTC
NA | TRBJ2-7 | NA | TRBV28 | CASSFRSVSSYEQYF | TGTGCCAGCAGTTTCCGGTCGGTCAGCTCCTACGAGCAGTACTTC
NA | TRBJ2-1 | NA | TRBV7-9 | CASSLLATNNEQFF | TGTGCCAGCAGCTTATTGGCTACTAACAATGAGCAGTTCTTC
NA | TRBJ2-2 | NA | TRBV19 | CASSAGAGELFF | TGTGCCAGTAGTGCCGGCGCCGGGGAGCTGTTTTTT
NA | TRBJ2-4 | NA | TRBV11-3 | CASSLPGRNIQYF | TGTGCCAGCAGCCTTCCGGGACGAAACATTCAGTACTTC
TRBD2 | TRBJ2-2 | NA | TRBV10-3 | CAIRTSGSNTGELFF | TGTGCCATCAGGACTAGCGGCTCTAACACCGGGGAGCTGTTTTTT
TRBD1 | TRBJ2-2 | NA | TRBV2 | CASSTRRTGQERGTGELFF | TGTGCCAGCAGTACGCGAAGGACAGGCCAGGAGAGGGGCACCGGGGAGCTGTTTTTT
NA | TRBJ1-1 | NA | TRBV10-3 | CAAQGPMNTEAFF | TGTGCCGCCCAGGGCCCGATGAACACTGAAGCTTTCTTT
TRBD2 | TRBJ2-1 | NA | TRBV14 | CASSQDPLGSGRDYNEQFF | TGTGCCAGCAGCCAAGATCCCCTGGGGAGCGGGAGGGACTACAATGAGCAGTTCTTC
TRBD2 | TRBJ2-1 | NA | TRBV5-1 | CASSLYAGGPNEQFF | TGCGCCAGCAGCTTGTATGCGGGAGGTCCTAATGAGCAGTTCTTC
NA | TRBJ1-1 | NA | TRBV2 | CASQKEVLPNTEAFF | TGTGCCAGCCAAAAAGAGGTACTCCCGAACACTGAAGCTTTCTTT
TRBD1 | TRBJ2-5 | NA | TRBV6-4 | CASSDSGTEETQYF | TGTGCCAGCAGTGACTCCGGGACAGAAGAGACCCAGTACTTC
NA | TRBJ2-5 | NA | TRBV29-1 | CSVGPPGGSETQYF | TGCAGCGTTGGGCCGCCAGGGGGGAGTGAGACCCAGTACTTC
NA | TRBJ1-2 | NA | TRBV4-3 | CASSQVERPHGYTF | TGCGCCAGCAGCCAAGTGGAGCGCCCGCATGGCTACACCTTC
NA | TRBJ2-7 | once | TRBV7-2 | CASSLEATYEQYF | TGTGCCAGCAGCTTAGAAGCAACCTACGAGCAGTACTTC
NA | TRBJ1-4 | NA | TRBV27 | CASSPHRVVAEKLFF | TGTGCCAGCAGTCCCCACAGGGTGGTAGCTGAAAAACTGTTTTTT
NA | TRBJ1-5 | NA | TRBV5-3 | CAPGSQPQHF | TGTGCCCCTGGGTCCCAGCCCCAGCATTTT
NA | TRBJ2-2 | NA | TRBV30 | CAWRGGGSTGELFF | TGTGCCTGGAGGGGGGGAGGAAGCACCGGGGAGCTGTTTTTT
NA | TRBJ1-5 | NA | TRBV4-2 | CASSRASTNQPQHF | TGTGCCAGCAGCCGGGCATCGACAAATCAGCCCCAGCATTTT
TRBD1 | TRBJ1-1 | once | TRBV19 | CASSVTGLNTEAFF | TGTGCCAGTAGTGTGACAGGGCTCAACACTGAAGCTTTCTTT